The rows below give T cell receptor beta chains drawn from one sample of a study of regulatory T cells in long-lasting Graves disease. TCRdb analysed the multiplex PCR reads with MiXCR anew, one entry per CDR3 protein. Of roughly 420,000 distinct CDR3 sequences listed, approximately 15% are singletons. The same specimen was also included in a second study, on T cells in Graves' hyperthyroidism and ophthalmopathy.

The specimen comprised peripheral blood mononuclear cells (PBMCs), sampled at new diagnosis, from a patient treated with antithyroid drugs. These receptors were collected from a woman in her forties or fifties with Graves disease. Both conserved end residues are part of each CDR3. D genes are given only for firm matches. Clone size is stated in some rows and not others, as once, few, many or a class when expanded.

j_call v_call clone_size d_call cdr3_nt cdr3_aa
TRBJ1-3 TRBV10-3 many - TGTGCCATCTCCTGGACAGAGACTGGAAACACCATATATTTT CAISWTETGNTIYF
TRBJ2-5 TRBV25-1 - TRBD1 TGTGCCAGCAGTAACGGACAGGGGATTCAAGAGACCCAGTACTTC CASSNGQGIQETQYF
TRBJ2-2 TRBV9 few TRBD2 TGTGCCAGCAGCGGCGCCGGACTAGCGGGAGGGTCGAACACCGGGGAGCTGTTTTTT CASSGAGLAGGSNTGELFF
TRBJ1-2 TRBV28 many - TGTGCCAGCAGTCCGCCCGGGGGTTCCGGCTACACCTTC CASSPPGGSGYTF
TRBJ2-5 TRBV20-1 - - TGCAGTACTAGGCCCGACTCCCAAGAGACCCAGTACTTC CSTRPDSQETQYF
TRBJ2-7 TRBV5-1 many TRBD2 TGCGCCAGCAGCTTGAGAGTAGCGGGAACTGCCGAGCAGTACTTC CASSLRVAGTAEQYF
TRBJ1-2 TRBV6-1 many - TGTGCCAGCAGCTCGACAGCCTTCGGTTCCTCAGAAGGCTACACCTTC CASSSTAFGSSEGYTF
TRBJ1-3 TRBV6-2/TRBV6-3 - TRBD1 TGTGCCAGCAGTCTACAGGGGGCGAGGTCTGGAAACACCATATATTTT CASSLQGARSGNTIYF
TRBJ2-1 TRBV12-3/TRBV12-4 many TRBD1 TGTGCCAGCAGTCTTTCAGGGGGCGGACACAATGAGCAGTTCTTC CASSLSGGGHNEQFF
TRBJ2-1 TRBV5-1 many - TGCGCCAGCAGGCAGGCCCCCCCCTCATACAATGAGCAGTTCTTC CASRQAPPSYNEQFF
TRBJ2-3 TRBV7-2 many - TGTGCCAGCAGCTCCCAGGGGCCACGTGATACGCAGTATTTT CASSSQGPRDTQYF
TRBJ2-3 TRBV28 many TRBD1 TGTGCCAGCAGTTTATCTGGGACAGCCGAAAGCACAGATACGCAGTATTTT CASSLSGTAESTDTQYF
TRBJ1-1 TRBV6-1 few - TGTGCCAGCAGTGAAGTCGGGCCAGGGAGATTGAGAAACACTGAAGCTTTCTTT CASSEVGPGRLRNTEAFF
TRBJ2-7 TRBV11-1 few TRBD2 TGTGCCAGCAGCCATATTAGCGGGAGGTTCGACGAGCAGTACTTC CASSHISGRFDEQYF
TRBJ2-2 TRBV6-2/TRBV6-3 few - TGTGCCAGCAGTTACCGGCGCACCGGGGAGCTGTTTTTT CASSYRRTGELFF
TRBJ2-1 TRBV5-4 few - TGTGCCAGCAGCTTATCAAGAAACGAGCAGTTCTTC CASSLSRNEQFF
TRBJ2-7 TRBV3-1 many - TGTGCCAGCAGCCAACAGTTCACCTACGAGCAGTACTTC CASSQQFTYEQYF
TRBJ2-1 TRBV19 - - TGTGCCAGTAGAAACCAAGGGGGTCTAGCTGCTGAGCAGTTCTTC CASRNQGGLAAEQFF
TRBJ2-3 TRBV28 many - TGTGCCAGCTTTGGACTGACAGATACGCAGTATTTT CASFGLTDTQYF
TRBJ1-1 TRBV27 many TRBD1 TGTGCCAGCACCCACCGGACAGGGGGCAACACTGAAGCTTTCTTT CASTHRTGGNTEAFF
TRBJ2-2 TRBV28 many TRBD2 TGTGCCAGCAGTTTGCGGACTAGCGGGAGGTCCCTCTTGAGGACCGGGGAGCTGTTTTTT CASSLRTSGRSLLRTGELFF
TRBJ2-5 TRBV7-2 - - TGTGCCAGCACCCTAAAGTTTTGGGCTGAAGAGACCCAGTACTTC CASTLKFWAEETQYF
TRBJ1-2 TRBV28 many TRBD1 TGTGCCAGCAGTCCTCGGACAGGGGAGGGAGATGGCTACACCTTC CASSPRTGEGDGYTF
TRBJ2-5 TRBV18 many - TGTGCCAGCTCACCAAGCCCAGAGACCCAGTACTTC CASSPSPETQYF
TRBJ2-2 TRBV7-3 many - TGTGCCAGCAGCTTCAACAGGGACACCGGGGAGCTGTTTTTT CASSFNRDTGELFF
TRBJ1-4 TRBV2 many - TGTGCCAGCAGTGGGACAATGGCTAATGAAAAACTGTTTTTT CASSGTMANEKLFF
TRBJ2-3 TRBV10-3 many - TGTGCCATCAAGGACGAACCTAGCACAGATACGCAGTATTTT CAIKDEPSTDTQYF
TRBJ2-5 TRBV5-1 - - TGCGCCAGCAACGCGGAGACCCAGTACTTC CASNAETQYF
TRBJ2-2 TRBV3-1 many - TGTGCCAGCAGCCAATACGGTGGCGGGGAGCTGTTTTTT CASSQYGGGELFF
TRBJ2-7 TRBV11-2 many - TGTGCCAGCAGCCGGGTATTACAGGTCGAATATTCCTACGAGCAGTACTTC CASSRVLQVEYSYEQYF
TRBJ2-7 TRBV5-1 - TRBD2 TGCGCCAGCACCGGGACTAGCAACTACGAGCAGTACTTC CASTGTSNYEQYF
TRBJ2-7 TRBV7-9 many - TGTGCCAGCAGCTCGAAAGGCGGACGCGTAACCTACGAGCAGTACTTC CASSSKGGRVTYEQYF
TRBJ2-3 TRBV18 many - TGTGCCAGCTCACCACCGCAGGTTGGGACAGATACGCAGTATTTT CASSPPQVGTDTQYF
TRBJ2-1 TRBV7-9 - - TGTGCCAGCAGCTTAGCGGGAACCCCTGGAGGGTTCTTC CASSLAGTPGGFF
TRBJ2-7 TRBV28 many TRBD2 TGTGCCAGCAGTTTATGGGGACTAGCGGGAGCCAACTACGAGCAGTACTTC CASSLWGLAGANYEQYF
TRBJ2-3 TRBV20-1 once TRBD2 TGCAGTGCCCCGGCGAGCGGGATCACAGATACGCAGTATTTT CSAPASGITDTQYF
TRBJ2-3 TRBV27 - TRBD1 TGTGCCAGCAGTTTTGCAGGGGGCGGGGAAGATACGCAGTATTTT CASSFAGGGEDTQYF
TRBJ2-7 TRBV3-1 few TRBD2 TGTGCCAGCAGCCGACAAGCGGGAGTGGGTTCCTACGAGCAGTACTTC CASSRQAGVGSYEQYF
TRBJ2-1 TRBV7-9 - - TGTGCCAGCAGCCCCCTGGCTAGCAGCAATGAGCAGTTCTTC CASSPLASSNEQFF
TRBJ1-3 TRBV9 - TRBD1 TGTGCCAGCAGCCAAACCCAGGGGGCCATCTCTGGAAACACCATATATTTT CASSQTQGAISGNTIYF
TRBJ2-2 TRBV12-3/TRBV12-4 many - TGTGCCAGCAGTTCCAGGGTAGCCGGGGAGCTGTTTTTT CASSSRVAGELFF
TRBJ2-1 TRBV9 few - TGTGCCAGCAGCTCTACTGACAGTCCCTACAATGAGCAGTTCTTC CASSSTDSPYNEQFF
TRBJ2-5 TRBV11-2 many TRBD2 TGTGCCAGCAGCTCGCCTCGGACTAGCGGACAAGAGACCCAGTACTTC CASSSPRTSGQETQYF
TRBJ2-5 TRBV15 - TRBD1 TGTGCCACCAGCAGGGACAGGGCCCAAGAGACCCAGTACTTC CATSRDRAQETQYF
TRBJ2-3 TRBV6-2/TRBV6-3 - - TGTGCCAGCAGTGCGACGGCCGCAAGCACAGATACGCAGTATTTT CASSATAASTDTQYF
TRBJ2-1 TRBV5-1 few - TGCGCCAGCAGCTTGTCCCCGGATCGCACCTACAATGAGCAGTTCTTC CASSLSPDRTYNEQFF
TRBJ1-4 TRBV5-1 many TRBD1 TGCGCCAGCAGACTCGGATCCGGGACAGGATACGAAAAACTGTTTTTT CASRLGSGTGYEKLFF
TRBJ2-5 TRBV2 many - TGTGCCAGCGGGACCAGGGAAGTCAGTGCCCAGTACTTC CASGTREVSAQYF
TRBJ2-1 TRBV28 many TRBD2 TGTGCCAGCAGCGGAGGACTAGCGGGAGGGCCTAATGAGCAGTTCTTC CASSGGLAGGPNEQFF
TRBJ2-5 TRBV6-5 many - TGTGCCAGCAGTTACTCAACGCGGGACATCCAAGAGACCCAGTACTTC CASSYSTRDIQETQYF
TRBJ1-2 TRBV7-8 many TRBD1 TGTGCCAGCAGCTACGGGACAGGGAATGGCTACACCTTC CASSYGTGNGYTF
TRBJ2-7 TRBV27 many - TGTGCCAGCAGTTCCCCCTCCACCTCCGGGGCTAACTACGAGCAGTACTTC CASSSPSTSGANYEQYF
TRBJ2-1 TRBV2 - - TGTGCCAGCATCGACGCGGGAAGCTCCTACAATGAGCAGTTCTTC CASIDAGSSYNEQFF
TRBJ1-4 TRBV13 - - TGTGCCAGCAGAGGACTTGGGGAAAAACTGTTTTTT CASRGLGEKLFF